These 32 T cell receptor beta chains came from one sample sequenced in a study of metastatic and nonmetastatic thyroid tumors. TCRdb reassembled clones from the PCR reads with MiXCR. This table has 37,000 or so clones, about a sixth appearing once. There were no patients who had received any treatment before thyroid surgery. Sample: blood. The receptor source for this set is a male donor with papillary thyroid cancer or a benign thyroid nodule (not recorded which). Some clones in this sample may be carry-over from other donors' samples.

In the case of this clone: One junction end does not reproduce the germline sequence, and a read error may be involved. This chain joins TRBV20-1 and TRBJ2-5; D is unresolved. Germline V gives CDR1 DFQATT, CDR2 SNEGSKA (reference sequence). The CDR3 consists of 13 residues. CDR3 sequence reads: CSAERPPDENQYF. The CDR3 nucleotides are TGCAGTGCCGAACGTCCCCCCGATGAGAACCAGTACTTC.

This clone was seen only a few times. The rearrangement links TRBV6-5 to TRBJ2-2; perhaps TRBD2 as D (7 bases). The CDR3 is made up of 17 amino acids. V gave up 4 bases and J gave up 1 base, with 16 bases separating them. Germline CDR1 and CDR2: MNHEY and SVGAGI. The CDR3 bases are TGTGCCAGCAGTTCATGGGGGGGGCAGCTGAACACCGGGGAGCTGTTTTTT. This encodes CASSSWGGQLNTGELFF.

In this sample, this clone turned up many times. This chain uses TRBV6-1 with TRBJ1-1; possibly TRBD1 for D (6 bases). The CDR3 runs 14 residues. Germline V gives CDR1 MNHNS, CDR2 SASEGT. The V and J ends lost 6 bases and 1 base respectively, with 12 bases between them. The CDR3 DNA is TGTGCCAGCAGCACAGGGCTAGCGAACACTGAAGCTTTCTTT. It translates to CASSTGLANTEAFF.

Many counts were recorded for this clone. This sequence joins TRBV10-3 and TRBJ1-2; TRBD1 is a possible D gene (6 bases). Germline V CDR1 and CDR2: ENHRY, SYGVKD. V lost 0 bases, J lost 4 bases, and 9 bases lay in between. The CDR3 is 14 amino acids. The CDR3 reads CAISESTGTYGYTF. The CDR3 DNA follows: TGTGCCATCAGTGAGTCTACAGGGACCTATGGCTACACCTTC.

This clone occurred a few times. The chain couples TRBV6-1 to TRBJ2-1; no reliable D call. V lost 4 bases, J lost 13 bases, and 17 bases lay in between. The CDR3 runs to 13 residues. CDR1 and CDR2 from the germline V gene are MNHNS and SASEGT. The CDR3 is CASSGVVVPPQFF. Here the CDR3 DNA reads TGTGCCAGCAGTGGAGTGGTGGTCCCTCCCCAGTTCTTC.

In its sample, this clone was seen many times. CDR3 sequence: CASSQPDRGREKLFF. The CDR3 DNA follows: TGTGCCAGCAGCCAACCAGACAGGGGGAGGGAAAAACTGTTTTTT. This chain connects TRBV5-6 to TRBJ1-4; 9 bases match TRBD1. The CDR3 length is 15 residues. CDR1 and CDR2 (germline): SGHDT, YYEEEE. V gave up 4 bases and J gave up 8 bases; unmatched junction bases: 9.

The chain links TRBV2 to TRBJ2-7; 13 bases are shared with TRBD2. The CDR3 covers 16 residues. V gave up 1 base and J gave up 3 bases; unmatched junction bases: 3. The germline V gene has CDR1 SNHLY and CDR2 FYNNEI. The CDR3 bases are TGTGCCAGCAGTGAAGTACTAGCGGGAGGGGGCTACGAGCAGTACTTC. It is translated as CASSEVLAGGGYEQYF.

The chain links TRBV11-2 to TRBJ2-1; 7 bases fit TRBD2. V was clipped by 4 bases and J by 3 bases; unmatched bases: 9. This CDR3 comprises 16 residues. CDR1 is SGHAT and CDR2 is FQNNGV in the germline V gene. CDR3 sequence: CASSSWGWGGYNEQFF. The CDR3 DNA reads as TGTGCCAGCAGCTCATGGGGCTGGGGGGGCTACAATGAGCAGTTCTTC.

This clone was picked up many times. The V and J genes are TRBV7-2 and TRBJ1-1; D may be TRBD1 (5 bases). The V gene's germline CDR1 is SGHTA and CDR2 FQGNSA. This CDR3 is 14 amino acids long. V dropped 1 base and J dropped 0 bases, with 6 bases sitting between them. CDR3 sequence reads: CASSLGQMNTEAFF. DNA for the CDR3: TGTGCCAGCAGCTTAGGACAGATGAACACTGAAGCTTTCTTT.

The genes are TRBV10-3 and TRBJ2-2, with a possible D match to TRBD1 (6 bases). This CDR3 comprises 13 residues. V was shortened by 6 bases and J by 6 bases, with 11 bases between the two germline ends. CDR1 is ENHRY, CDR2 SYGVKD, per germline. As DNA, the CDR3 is TGTGCCATCAGATGGACAGATGCCGGGGAGCTGTTTTTT. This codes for CAIRWTDAGELFF.

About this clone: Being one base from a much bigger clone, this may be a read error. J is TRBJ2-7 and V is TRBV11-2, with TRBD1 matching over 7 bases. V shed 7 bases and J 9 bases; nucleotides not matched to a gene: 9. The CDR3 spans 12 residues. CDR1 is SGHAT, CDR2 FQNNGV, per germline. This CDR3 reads CASIPRTGVQYF. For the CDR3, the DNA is TGTGCCAGCATCCCCCGGACAGGAGTGCAGTACTTC. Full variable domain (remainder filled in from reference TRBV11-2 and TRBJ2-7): EAGVAQSPRYKIIEKRQSVAFWCNPISGHATLYWYQQILGQGPKLLIQFQNNGVVDDSQLPKDRFSAERLKGVDSTLKIQPAKLEDSAVYLCASIPRTGVQYFGPGTRLTVT.

CDR3 in DNA: TGTGCCAGCAGTTTTGTTGCGGGAGATCTCGAGCAGTACTTC. Its translation: CASSFVAGDLEQYF. The J gene is TRBJ2-7, the V gene TRBV28; TRBD2 agrees at 7 bases. Looked up from germline, CDR1 is MDHEN and CDR2 is SYDVKM. V gave up 3 bases and J gave up 6 bases; unmatched junction bases: 8. This CDR3 comprises 14 residues.

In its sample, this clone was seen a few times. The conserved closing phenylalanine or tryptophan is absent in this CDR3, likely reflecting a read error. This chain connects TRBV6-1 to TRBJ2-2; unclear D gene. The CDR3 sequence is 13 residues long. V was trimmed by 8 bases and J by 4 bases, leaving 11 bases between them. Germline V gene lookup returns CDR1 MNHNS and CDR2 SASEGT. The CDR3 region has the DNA TGTGCCAGCGCAACCGTACGCACCGGGGAGCTGTTTTCT. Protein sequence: CASATVRTGELFS.

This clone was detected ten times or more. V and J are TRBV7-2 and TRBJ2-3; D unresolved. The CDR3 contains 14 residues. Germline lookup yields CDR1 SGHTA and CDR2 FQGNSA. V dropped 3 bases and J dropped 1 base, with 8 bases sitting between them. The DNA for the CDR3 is TGTGCCAGCAGCTTGTCCGGGCGCACAGATACGCAGTATTTT. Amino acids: CASSLSGRTDTQYF.

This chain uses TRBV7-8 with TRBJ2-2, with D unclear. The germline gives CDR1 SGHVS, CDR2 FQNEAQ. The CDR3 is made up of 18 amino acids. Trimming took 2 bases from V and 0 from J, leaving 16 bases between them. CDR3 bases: TGTGCCAGCAGCTTAATAGGTCTTGACCTCGCGAACACCGGGGAGCTGTTTTTT. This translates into CASSLIGLDLANTGELFF.

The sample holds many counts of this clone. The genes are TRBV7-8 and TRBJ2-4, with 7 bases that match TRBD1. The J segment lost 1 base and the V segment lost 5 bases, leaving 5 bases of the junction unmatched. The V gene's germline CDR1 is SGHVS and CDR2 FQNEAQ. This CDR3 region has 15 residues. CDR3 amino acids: CASSEGGAAKNIQYF. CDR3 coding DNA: TGTGCCAGCAGCGAAGGGGGCGCGGCCAAAAACATTCAGTACTTC.

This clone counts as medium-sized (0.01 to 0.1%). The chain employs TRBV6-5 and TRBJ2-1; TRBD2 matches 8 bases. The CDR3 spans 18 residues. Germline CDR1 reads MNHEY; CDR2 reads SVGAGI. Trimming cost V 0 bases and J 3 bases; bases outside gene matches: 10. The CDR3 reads CASSYSPPGGGIYNEQFF. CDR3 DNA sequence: TGTGCCAGCAGTTACTCCCCCCCTGGCGGGGGGATCTACAATGAGCAGTTCTTC.

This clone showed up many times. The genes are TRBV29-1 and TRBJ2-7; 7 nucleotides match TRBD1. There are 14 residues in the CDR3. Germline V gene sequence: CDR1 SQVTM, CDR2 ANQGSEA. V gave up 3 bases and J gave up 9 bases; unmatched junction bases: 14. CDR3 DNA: TGCAGCGTTGATCCAGGTCGACAGGGTTCCGTGCAGTACTTC. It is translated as CSVDPGRQGSVQYF.

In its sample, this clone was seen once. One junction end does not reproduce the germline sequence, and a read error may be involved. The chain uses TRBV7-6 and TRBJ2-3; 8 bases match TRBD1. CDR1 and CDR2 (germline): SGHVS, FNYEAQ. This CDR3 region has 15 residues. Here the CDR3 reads CASSGTGGFADTQYF. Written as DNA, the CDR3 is TGTGCCAGCAGTGGGACAGGAGGCTTTGCAGATACTCAGTATTTT.

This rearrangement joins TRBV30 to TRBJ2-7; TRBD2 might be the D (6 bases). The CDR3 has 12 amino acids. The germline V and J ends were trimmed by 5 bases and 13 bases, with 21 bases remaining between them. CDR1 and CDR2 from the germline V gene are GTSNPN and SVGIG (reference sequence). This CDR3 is CAWAGETRGSYF. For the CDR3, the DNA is TGTGCCTGGGCGGGTGAGACTAGAGGGAGTTACTTC.

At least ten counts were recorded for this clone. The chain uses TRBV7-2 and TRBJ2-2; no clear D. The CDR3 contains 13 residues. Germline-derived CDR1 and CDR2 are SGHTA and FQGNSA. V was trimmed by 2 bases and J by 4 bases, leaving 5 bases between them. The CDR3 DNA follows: TGTGCCAGCAGCTTATCGGGCACCGGGGAGCTGTTTTTT. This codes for CASSLSGTGELFF.

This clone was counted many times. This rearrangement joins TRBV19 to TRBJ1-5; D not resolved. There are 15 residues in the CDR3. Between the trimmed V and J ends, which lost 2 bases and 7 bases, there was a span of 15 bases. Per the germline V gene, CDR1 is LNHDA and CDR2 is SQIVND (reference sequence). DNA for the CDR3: TGTGCCAGTAGTATATATCGGAGTTCGGCCCAGCCCCAGCATTTT. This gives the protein CASSIYRSSAQPQHF.

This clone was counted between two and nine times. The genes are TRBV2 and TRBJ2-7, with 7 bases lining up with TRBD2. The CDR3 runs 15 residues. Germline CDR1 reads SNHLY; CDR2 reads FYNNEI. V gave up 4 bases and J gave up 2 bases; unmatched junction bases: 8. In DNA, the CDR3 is TGTGCCAGCAGTGGCTCCGGGACTACTACCTACGAGCAGTACTTC. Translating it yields CASSGSGTTTYEQYF.

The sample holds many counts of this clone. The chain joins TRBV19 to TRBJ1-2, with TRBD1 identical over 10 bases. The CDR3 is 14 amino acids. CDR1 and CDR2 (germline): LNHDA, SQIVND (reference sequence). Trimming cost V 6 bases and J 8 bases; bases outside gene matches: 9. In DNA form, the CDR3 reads TGTGCCAGTAGCCCCCGACAGGGGGCGACCGGCTACACCTTC. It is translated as CASSPRQGATGYTF.

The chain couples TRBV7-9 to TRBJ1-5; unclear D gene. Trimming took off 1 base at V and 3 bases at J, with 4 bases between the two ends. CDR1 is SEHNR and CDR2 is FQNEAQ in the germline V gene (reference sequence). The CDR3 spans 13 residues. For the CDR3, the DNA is TGTGCCAGCAGCTTAGACGTCAATCAGCCCCAGCATTTT. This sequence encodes CASSLDVNQPQHF.

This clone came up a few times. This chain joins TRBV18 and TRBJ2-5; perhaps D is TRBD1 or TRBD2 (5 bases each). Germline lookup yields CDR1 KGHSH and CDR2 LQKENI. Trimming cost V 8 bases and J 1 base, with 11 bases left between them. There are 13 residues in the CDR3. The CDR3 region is CASALGGQETQYF. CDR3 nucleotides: TGTGCCAGCGCGCTTGGGGGCCAAGAGACCCAGTACTTC.

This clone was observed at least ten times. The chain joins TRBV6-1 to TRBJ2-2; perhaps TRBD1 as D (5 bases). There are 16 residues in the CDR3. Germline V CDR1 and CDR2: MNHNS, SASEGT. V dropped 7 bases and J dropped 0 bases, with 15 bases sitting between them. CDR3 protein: CASTNRGGTNTGELFF. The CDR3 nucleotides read TGTGCCAGCACGAATAGGGGCGGAACGAACACCGGGGAGCTGTTTTTT.

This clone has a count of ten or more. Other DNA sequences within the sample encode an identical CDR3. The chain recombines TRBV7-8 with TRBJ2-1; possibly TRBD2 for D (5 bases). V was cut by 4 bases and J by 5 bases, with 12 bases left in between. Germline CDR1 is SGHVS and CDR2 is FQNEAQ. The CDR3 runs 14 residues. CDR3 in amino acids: CASSYMGADNEQFF. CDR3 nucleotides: TGTGCCAGCAGCTATATGGGAGCTGACAATGAGCAGTTCTTC.

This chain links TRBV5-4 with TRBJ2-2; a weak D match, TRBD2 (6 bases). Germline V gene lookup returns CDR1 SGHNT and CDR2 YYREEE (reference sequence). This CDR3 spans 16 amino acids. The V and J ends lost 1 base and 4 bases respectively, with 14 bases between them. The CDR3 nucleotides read TGTGCCAGCAGCTTGTTGGCAGGGAGGTTCACCGGGGAGCTGTTTTTT. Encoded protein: CASSLLAGRFTGELFF. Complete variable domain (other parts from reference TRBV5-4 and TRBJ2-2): ETGVTQSPTHLIKTRGQQVTLRCSSQSGHNTVSWYQQALGQGPQFIFQYYREEENGRGNFPPRFSGLQFPNYSSELNVNALELDDSALYLCASSLLAGRFTGELFFGEGSRLTVL.

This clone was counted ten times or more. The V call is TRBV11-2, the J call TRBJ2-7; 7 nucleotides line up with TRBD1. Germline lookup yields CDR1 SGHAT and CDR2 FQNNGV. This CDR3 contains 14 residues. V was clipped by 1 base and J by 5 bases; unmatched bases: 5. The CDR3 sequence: CASSLVDRAHEQYF. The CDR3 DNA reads TGTGCCAGCAGCTTAGTTGACAGGGCCCACGAGCAGTACTTC.

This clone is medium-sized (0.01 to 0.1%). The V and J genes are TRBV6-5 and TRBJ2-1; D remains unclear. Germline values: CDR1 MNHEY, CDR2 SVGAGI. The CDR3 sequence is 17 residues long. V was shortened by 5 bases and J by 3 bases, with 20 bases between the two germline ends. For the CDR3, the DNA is TGTGCCAGCAGTAACTTTAACCTCCCGCTAGGCTACAATGAGCAGTTCTTC. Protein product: CASSNFNLPLGYNEQFF.

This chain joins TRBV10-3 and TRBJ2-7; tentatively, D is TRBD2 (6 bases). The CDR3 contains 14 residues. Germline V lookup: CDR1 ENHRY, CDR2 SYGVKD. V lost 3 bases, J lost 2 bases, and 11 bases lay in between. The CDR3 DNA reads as TGTGCCATCAGTGACGGGACGGGGGCCTACGAGCAGTACTTC. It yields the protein CAISDGTGAYEQYF.